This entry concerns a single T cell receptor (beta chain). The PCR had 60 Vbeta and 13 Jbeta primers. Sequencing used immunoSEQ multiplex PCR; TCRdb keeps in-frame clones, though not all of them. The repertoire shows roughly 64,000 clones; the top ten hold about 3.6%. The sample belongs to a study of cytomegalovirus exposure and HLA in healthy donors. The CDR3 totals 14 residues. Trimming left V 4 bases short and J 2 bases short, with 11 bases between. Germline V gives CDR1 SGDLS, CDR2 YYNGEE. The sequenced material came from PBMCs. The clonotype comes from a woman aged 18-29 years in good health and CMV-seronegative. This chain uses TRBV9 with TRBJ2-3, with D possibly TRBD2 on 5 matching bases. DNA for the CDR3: TGTGCCAGCAGCCCTCGAGGGTACACAGATACGCAGTATTTT. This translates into CASSPRGYTDTQYF.